Below, 18 T cell receptor beta chains from the same sample are listed, as sequenced in a study of cytomegalovirus exposure and HLA in healthy donors. Profiled with immunoSEQ multiplex PCR; TCRdb holds only in-frame clones, not every one. The data show over 150,000 clones, 84% seen once. The sequenced sample consisted of PBMCs. These TCRs come from a woman aged 25 to 39 in good health and CMV-seropositive.

The V call is TRBV7-2, the J call TRBJ2-3; TRBD2 aligns across 8 bases. V shed 1 base, J shed 6 bases, and the junction held 3 bases outside the gene matches. The V gene's germline CDR1 is SGHTA and CDR2 FQGNSA. The CDR3 has 14 residues. Written as DNA, the CDR3 is TGTGCCAGCAGCTTAGGGGCTAGCGGGGATACGCAGTATTTT. Its translation is CASSLGASGDTQYF.

V is TRBV5-4 and J is TRBJ2-7, with a possible D match to TRBD1 (8 bases). The CDR3 sequence is 16 residues long. CDR1 SGHNT and CDR2 YYREEE come from the germline V gene (reference sequence). With 4 bases removed from V and 3 bases from J, the gap between germline ends came to 20 bases. In nucleotides, the CDR3 is TGTGCCAGCAGCAGGATACAGGGGGGAGGGAGCTACGAGCAGTACTTC. Translated: CASSRIQGGGSYEQYF.

This rearrangement joins TRBV6-6 to TRBJ1-1; tentatively, D is TRBD1 (6 bases). The CDR3 consists of 10 residues. Trimming stripped 8 bases from V and 10 bases from J, with 11 bases between. From germline, CDR1 is MNHNY and CDR2 SVGAGI (reference sequence). The DNA of the CDR3 is TGTGCCAGCCAACAGGGCACAGCTTTCTTT. This sequence encodes CASQQGTAFF.

This clone was seen once. J is TRBJ2-5 and V is TRBV28; D not certain. Deletions cut 4 bases from V and 1 base from J, with 10 bases between. The CDR3 contains 14 residues. Germline values: CDR1 MDHEN, CDR2 SYDVKM. CDR3 bases: TGTGCCAGCAGTTCGACCGACTTCCAAGAGACCCAGTACTTC. It is translated as CASSSTDFQETQYF.

J is TRBJ2-6 and V is TRBV9; 7 bases are a match to TRBD1. Germline V lookup: CDR1 SGDLS, CDR2 YYNGEE. V gave up 4 bases and J gave up 2 bases; unmatched junction bases: 3. The CDR3 runs 15 residues. CDR3 in DNA: TGTGCCAGCAGCCCCGACAGGGCTGGGGCCAACGTCCTGACTTTC. It encodes CASSPDRAGANVLTF.

V usage is TRBV6-1 and J usage is TRBJ1-5; TRBD1 agrees at 9 bases. The CDR3 totals 15 residues. The V gene's germline CDR1 is MNHNS and CDR2 SASEGT. V trimming: 5 bases; J trimming: 5 bases; junction bases outside the gene matches: 7. Written as DNA, the CDR3 is TGTGCCAGCAGTTTCCCCGACAGGGGGGATCAGCCCCAGCATTTT. Its translation: CASSFPDRGDQPQHF.

V gene TRBV28 combines with J gene TRBJ1-2; 7 bases are a match to TRBD1. There are 14 residues in the CDR3. Germline V gene sequence: CDR1 MDHEN, CDR2 SYDVKM. After removal of 7 bases from V and 7 bases from J, the junction contained 12 bases not matched to a gene. The CDR3 bases are TGTGCCAGCACGCCCTGGGACAGCGGCCGTGGCTACACCTTC. Translation: CASTPWDSGRGYTF.

V is TRBV9 and J is TRBJ2-1; TRBD2 aligns across 7 bases. Germline CDR1 and CDR2: SGDLS and YYNGEE. The CDR3 runs 15 residues. J lost 4 bases, V lost 0 bases, and 4 bases had no gene match. CDR3 sequence (DNA): TGTGCCAGCAGCGTAGAATTAGCGGGTTACAATGAGCAGTTCTTC. Protein product: CASSVELAGYNEQFF.

The gene calls are TRBV7-9 and TRBJ1-1, with no clear D. The CDR3 extends over 13 amino acids. Germline loops: CDR1 SEHNR, CDR2 FQNEAQ (reference sequence). Trimming removed 5 bases from V and 7 bases from J, with 14 bases in between. The CDR3 coding sequence is TGTGCCAGCAGCACCGACACTGCTGGTGAAGCTTTCTTT. This encodes CASSTDTAGEAFF.

CDR3 DNA sequence: TGTGCCAGCGCCACGGAACAGTCGGCCTGGGAGACCCAGTACTTC. It yields the protein CASATEQSAWETQYF. The rearrangement uses TRBV28 and TRBJ2-5, with D unresolved. The CDR3 loop spans 15 amino acids. Germline-derived CDR1 and CDR2 are MDHEN and SYDVKM. The V gene lost 8 bases and the J gene lost 5 bases, with 21 bases spanning the gap.

V gene TRBV15 combines with J gene TRBJ2-3; 9 bases match TRBD2. J was trimmed by 3 bases and V by 5 bases; bases with no gene match: 12. CDR3 length: 17 residues. Germline V lookup: CDR1 LNHNV, CDR2 YYDKDF (reference sequence). The CDR3 nucleotides are TGTGCCACCAGCGGGGGGTTAGCGGGAGTTTTGACAGATACGCAGTATTTT. It is translated as CATSGGLAGVLTDTQYF.

CDR3: CASSYSTDVGRQPQHF. DNA of the CDR3: TGTGCCAGCAGTTACTCGACTGATGTGGGTCGGCAGCCCCAGCATTTT. The chain uses TRBV6-5 and TRBJ1-5, with D uncertain. Per germline, CDR1 MNHEY and CDR2 SVGAGI. This CDR3 contains 16 residues. The ends were cut back, 0 bases at V and 7 bases at J, with 16 bases in the middle.

The chain recombines TRBV6-5 with TRBJ2-1; 8 bases fit TRBD2. This CDR3 contains 16 residues. V dropped 4 bases and J dropped 2; count of bases not matched to a gene: 7. Germline CDR1 is MNHEY and CDR2 is SVGAGI. CDR3: CASSSLAGGPYNEQFF. CDR3 in DNA: TGTGCCAGCAGTTCTCTCGCGGGAGGTCCCTACAATGAGCAGTTCTTC.

This chain uses TRBV6-6 with TRBJ2-5; 7 bases fit TRBD1. The CDR3 spans 11 residues. CDR1 and CDR2 (germline): MNHNY, SVGAGI (reference sequence). V shed 6 bases, J shed 11 bases, and the junction held 6 bases outside the gene matches. CDR3 amino acids: CASSPQGQQYF. DNA for the CDR3: TGTGCCAGCAGCCCACAGGGGCAACAGTACTTC.

The chain combines TRBV6-1 with TRBJ1-2; maybe TRBD1 (6 bases). Germline V gives CDR1 MNHNS, CDR2 SASEGT. The CDR3 loop spans 15 amino acids. Trimming stripped 3 bases from V and 8 bases from J, with 19 bases between. The CDR3 DNA follows: TGTGCCAGCAGTGAGGCGGATTCTCGTCAGGGGGGCTACACCTTC. Protein: CASSEADSRQGGYTF.

The chain joins TRBV2 to TRBJ2-2; 9 bases fit TRBD2. The length of the CDR3 is 17 residues. V dropped 9 bases and J dropped 2; count of bases not matched to a gene: 13. The V gene's germline CDR1 is SNHLY and CDR2 FYNNEI. The CDR3 coding sequence is TGTGCCAGGAGGGGCTCTAGCGGGAAAACAAACACCGGGGAGCTGTTTTTT. Its protein is CARRGSSGKTNTGELFF.

This clone was recorded a few times. The chain links TRBV5-6 to TRBJ2-7, with TRBD1 matching over 8 bases. CDR3 length: 13 amino acids. From germline, CDR1 is SGHDT and CDR2 YYEEEE. Trimming cost V 5 bases and J 1 base; bases outside gene matches: 2. CDR3 sequence: CASRRTGSYEQYF. DNA for the CDR3: TGTGCCAGCAGGAGGACAGGGTCCTACGAGCAGTACTTC.

The chain couples TRBV5-4 to TRBJ1-1; D call uncertain. The ends were cut back, 2 bases at V and 1 base at J, with 15 bases in the middle. Germline V gene sequence: CDR1 SGHNT, CDR2 YYREEE (reference sequence). The CDR3 loop spans 16 amino acids. CDR3 bases: TGTGCCAGCAGCTTTAGTCTGAGTGGTTCGAACACTGAAGCTTTCTTT. Residues: CASSFSLSGSNTEAFF.